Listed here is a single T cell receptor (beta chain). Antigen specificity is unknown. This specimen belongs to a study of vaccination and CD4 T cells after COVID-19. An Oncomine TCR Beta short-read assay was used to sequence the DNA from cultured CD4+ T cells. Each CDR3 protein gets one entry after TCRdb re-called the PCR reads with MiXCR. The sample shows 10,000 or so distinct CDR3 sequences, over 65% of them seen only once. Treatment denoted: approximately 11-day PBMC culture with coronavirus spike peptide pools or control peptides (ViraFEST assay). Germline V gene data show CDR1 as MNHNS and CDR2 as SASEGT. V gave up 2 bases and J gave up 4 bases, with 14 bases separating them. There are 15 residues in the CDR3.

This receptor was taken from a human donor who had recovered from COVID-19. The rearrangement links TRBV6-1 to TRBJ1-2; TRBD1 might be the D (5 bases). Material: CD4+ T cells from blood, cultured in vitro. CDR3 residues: CASSETAGTPYGYTF. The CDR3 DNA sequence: TGTGCCAGCAGTGAAACCGCGGGGACCCCCTATGGCTACACCTTC.